These 14 T cell receptor beta chains came from one sample sequenced in a study of preoperative IRX-2 immunotherapy in early breast cancer. This table comes from immunoSEQ multiplex PCR, and its TCRdb copy is limited to in-frame clones, with some not included. This sample yields about 43,000 clones, of which just under 95% are seen a single time; over 1.5% belongs to the top ten. Regarding treatment: preoperative locoregional IRX-2 cytokine immunotherapy. Sequences were derived from tumor tissue, sampled after IRX-2 immunotherapy. The receptors stem from a human donor with breast cancer.

DNA of the CDR3: TGTGCCAGCAGCCTAGGACGGTCCGGGCCGTATGAGCAGTACTTC. Encoded protein: CASSLGRSGPYEQYF. V usage is TRBV4-2 and J usage is TRBJ2-7; D is ambiguous. The V gene lost 4 bases and the J gene lost 7 bases, with 20 bases spanning the gap. The germline V gene has CDR1 LGHNA and CDR2 YNFKEQ. This CDR3 contains 15 residues.

The V call is TRBV7-9, the J call TRBJ2-7; possibly TRBD1 for D (6 bases). V was shortened by 6 bases and J by 5 bases, with 14 bases between the two germline ends. Germline CDR1 and CDR2: SEHNR and FQNEAQ (reference sequence). The CDR3 is made up of 13 amino acids. In nucleotides, the CDR3 is TGTGCCAGCAGGGCCCGGAACAGGGACGAGCAGTACTTC. It encodes CASRARNRDEQYF.

The chain couples TRBV7-6 to TRBJ1-5; no reliable D call. CDR1 is SGHVS and CDR2 is FNYEAQ in the germline V gene. This CDR3 is built from 14 residues. Trimming shortened V by 0 bases and J by 7 bases, and 10 bases separated the two germline ends. CDR3 nucleotides: TGTGCCAGCAGCTTAGCGGAGGTTGGCCAGCCCCAGCATTTT. Its protein is CASSLAEVGQPQHF.

This sequence joins TRBV11-3 and TRBJ2-1; D unclear. This CDR3 is built from 15 residues. Trimming left V 4 bases short and J 2 bases short, with 12 bases between. CDR1 and CDR2 (germline): SGHNT, YENEEA. Here the CDR3 reads CASSSRPRAYNEQFF. CDR3 DNA: TGTGCCAGCAGCTCGCGGCCGCGCGCCTACAATGAGCAGTTCTTC.

The rearrangement uses TRBV14 and TRBJ1-2; weak D call: TRBD1 (5 bases). The CDR3 covers 14 residues. CDR1 and CDR2 from the germline V gene are SGHDN and FVKESK. V was clipped by 2 bases and J by 7 bases, with 14 bases between them. CDR3 sequence reads: CASSQIDSPIGYTF. The DNA of the CDR3 is TGTGCCAGCAGCCAAATTGACAGTCCTATTGGCTACACCTTC.

This clone is labeled as medium-sized. This chain connects TRBV5-4 to TRBJ2-7, with D tentatively TRBD2 (6 bases). CDR3 length: 13 amino acids. Trimming took off 4 bases at V and 6 bases at J, with 14 bases between the two ends. Germline V gene lookup returns CDR1 SGHNT and CDR2 YYREEE (reference sequence). This CDR3 is CASSREPGSEQYF. The CDR3 nucleotides read TGTGCCAGCAGCCGGGAGCCAGGGAGCGAGCAGTACTTC.

The chain links TRBV15 to TRBJ2-1; perhaps D is TRBD1 or TRBD2 (5 bases each). From germline, CDR1 is LNHNV and CDR2 YYDKDF (reference sequence). Trimming took off 0 bases at V and 16 bases at J, with 22 bases between the two ends. The CDR3 contains 15 residues. The CDR3 reads CATSRDWGENRICFF. In DNA form, the CDR3 reads TGTGCCACCAGCAGAGATTGGGGAGAGAACAGGATCTGCTTCTTC.

The V gene is TRBV28, the J gene TRBJ1-5; possible D gene TRBD1, 6 bases. The CDR3 totals 14 residues. V was shortened by 6 bases and J by 5 bases, with 14 bases between the two germline ends. CDR1 MDHEN and CDR2 SYDVKM come from the germline V gene. The CDR3 is CASSRQEGYQPQHF. The DNA of the CDR3 is TGTGCCAGCAGCCGACAGGAAGGCTATCAGCCCCAGCATTTT. The full variable domain, its missing parts supplied by reference TRBV28 and TRBJ1-5, is DVKVTQSSRYLVKRTGEKVFLECVQDMDHENMFWYRQDPGLGLRLIYFSYDVKMKEKGDIPEGYSVSREKKERFSLILESASTNQTSMYLCASSRQEGYQPQHFGDGTRLSIL.

The chain uses TRBV19 and TRBJ2-2, with a weak D call TRBD2 (6 bases). This CDR3 contains 17 residues. V was clipped by 5 bases and J by 2 bases, with 18 bases between them. Germline V CDR1 and CDR2: LNHDA, SQIVND (reference sequence). The CDR3 spells CASSSHLATRNTGELFF. Here the CDR3 DNA reads TGTGCCAGTAGTTCCCATTTGGCGACTAGAAACACCGGGGAGCTGTTTTTT.

The table lists this clone with a count of one. The DNA for the CDR3 is TGTGCCAGCAGCTTAGTGGTGGGCGGGGAGCTGTTTTTT. Its protein product is CASSLVVGGELFF. The chain carries TRBV7-2 and TRBJ2-2; D is unresolved. Trimming took 1 base from V and 7 from J, leaving 7 bases between them. The germline gives CDR1 SGHTA, CDR2 FQGNSA. This CDR3 comprises 13 residues.

This clone was seen a single time. In nucleotides, the CDR3 is TGCGCCAGCAGCTTGGGGTGGGCAGCCTACTACAATGAGCAGTTCTTC. Encoded protein: CASSLGWAAYYNEQFF. The chain links TRBV5-1 to TRBJ2-1; D ambiguous. Germline CDR1 reads SGHRS; CDR2 reads YFSETQ. There are 16 residues in the CDR3. Between the trimmed V and J ends, which lost 0 bases and 3 bases, there was a span of 13 bases.

This rearrangement joins TRBV7-6 to TRBJ2-5; D remains unclear. Per germline, CDR1 SGHVS and CDR2 FNYEAQ. Between the trimmed V and J ends, which lost 2 bases and 2 bases, there was a span of 6 bases. The CDR3 is made up of 13 amino acids. CDR3 sequence (DNA): TGTGCCAGCAGCTTACTAGGACAAGAGACCCAGTACTTC. Residues: CASSLLGQETQYF.

The chain has TRBV28 and TRBJ2-2, with D unclear. The germline V gene has CDR1 MDHEN and CDR2 SYDVKM. Trimming took 6 bases from V and 5 from J, leaving 10 bases between them. The CDR3 is made up of 13 amino acids. CDR3 DNA: TGTGCCAGCAGAAAAACCGCAACCGGGGAGCTGTTTTTT. Translated, it gives CASRKTATGELFF.

The genes are TRBV6-5 and TRBJ2-7, with D maybe TRBD2 (7 bases). This CDR3 spans 14 amino acids. The V end lost 3 bases, the J end lost 3 bases, and 12 bases lay between the germline ends. Germline V gene sequence: CDR1 MNHEY, CDR2 SVGAGI. CDR3 residues: CASSYRGASYEQYF. DNA of the CDR3: TGTGCCAGCAGTTATCGGGGGGCCAGCTACGAGCAGTACTTC.